This entry lists 24 T cell receptor beta chains sequenced from one sample in a study of tumor and adjacent non-tumor tissue in lung cancer. RNA was extracted from bulk tissue without any cell sorting. A modified ARM-PCR protocol with three rounds of nested PCR amplified TCRbeta. TCRdb reanalysed the multiplex PCR reads using MiXCR and keeps one entry per CDR3 protein. The sample lists tens of thousands of distinct CDR3 sequences, about 67% occurring once. Sequenced sample: lung tumor tissue. These receptors all come from a man in his 60s with non-small cell lung cancer.

Details on this clonotype: The junction shows a germline mismatch at one end, possibly a read error. The rearrangement uses TRBV14 and TRBJ2-1; D uncertain. This CDR3 region has 13 residues. Germline-derived CDR1 and CDR2 are SGHDN and FVKESK. As DNA, the CDR3 is TGTACCAGTAGCTCCAACCTAAACAATGAGCAGTTCTTC. It specifies CTSSSNLNNEQFF. The full variable domain, its missing parts supplied by reference TRBV14 and TRBJ2-1, is EAGVTQFPSHSVIEKGQTVTLRCDPISGHDNLYWYRRVMGKEIKFLLHFVKESKQDESGMPNNRFLAERTGGTYSTLKVQPAELEDSGVYFCTSSSNLNNEQFFGPGTRLTVL.

As to this clonotype: A much larger clone differs from this one at a single base, so this may be a read error. V and J are TRBV20-1 and TRBJ2-1; the match to TRBD1 covers 10 bases. Losses at the gene ends were 5 bases for V and 9 bases for J; bases not matched to a gene: 10. The germline CDR1 and CDR2 sequences are DFQATT and SNEGSKA (reference sequence). The CDR3 totals 14 residues. CDR3 in DNA: TGCAGTGCTCAACGGGACAGGGGTTTTAGTGAGCAGTTCTTC. This translates into CSAQRDRGFSEQFF.

This clonotype was seen more than once but under ten times. Since a much larger clone is just one base distant, this may be a read error. V usage is TRBV10-3 and J usage is TRBJ2-2, with D perhaps matching TRBD1 (5 bases). Per the germline V gene, CDR1 is ENHRY and CDR2 is SYGVKD. The CDR3 extends over 14 amino acids. Between the trimmed V and J ends, which lost 2 bases and 1 base, there was a span of 5 bases. CDR3 DNA: TGTGCCATCAGTGAGAGGGGGAACACCGGGGAGCTGTTTTTT. Residues: CAISERGNTGELFF.

For this clonotype: An end of the junction does not agree with germline; a read error may underlie this. This chain uses TRBV30 with TRBJ1-2, with 7 positions matching TRBD1. CDR1 is GTSNPN and CDR2 is SVGIG in the germline V gene (reference sequence). The length of the CDR3 is 14 residues. This CDR3 reads CAWSDGTANYAYTF. CDR3 bases: TGTGCCTGGAGTGACGGGACAGCTAACTATGCCTACACCTTC.

The sample holds many counts of this clonotype. The chain joins TRBV29-1 to TRBJ1-5; D is uncertain. The CDR3 runs to 13 residues. Germline lookup yields CDR1 SQVTM and CDR2 ANQGSEA. The ends were cut back, 4 bases at V and 2 bases at J, with 9 bases in the middle. The CDR3: CSVAKEGNQPQHF. CDR3 nucleotides: TGCAGCGTTGCTAAGGAGGGCAATCAGCCCCAGCATTTT. The entire variable domain, with the rest obtained from reference TRBV29-1 and TRBJ1-5, is as follows: SAVISQKPSRDICQRGTSLTIQCQVDSQVTMMFWYRQQPGQSLTLIATANQGSEATYESGFVIDKFPISRPNLTFSTLTVSNMSPEDSSIYLCSVAKEGNQPQHFGDGTRLSIL.

The rearrangement joins TRBV6-1 to TRBJ1-5, with 7 bases fitting TRBD1. Germline V gene data show CDR1 as MNHNS and CDR2 as SASEGT. The CDR3 sequence is 13 residues long. The ends lost 7 bases at V and 9 bases at J; junction bases unmatched: 9. The CDR3 DNA follows: TGTGCCAGCACTCAGGGGGGGACTCGGCCCCAGCATTTT. Its protein is CASTQGGTRPQHF.

Notes on this clonotype: Here the CDR3 omits its conserved ending phenylalanine or tryptophan, so a read error is the likely source. The chain has TRBV6-6 and TRBJ2-3; D not certain. The CDR3 loop spans 12 amino acids. The germline gives CDR1 MNHNY, CDR2 SVGAGI (reference sequence). The CDR3 DNA reads as TGCGCCAGCAGTCGCAACACAGATACGCAGTATTCT. Amino acids: CASSRNTDTQYS.

In the case of this clonotype: A much larger clone lies one base from this, so it may be a read error. The CDR3 spells CSATGRNYEQYF. The CDR3 DNA reads TGCAGTGCTACGGGACGGAACTACGAGCAGTACTTC. The chain uses TRBV20-1 and TRBJ2-7; D tentatively reads TRBD1 or TRBD2 (5 bases each). CDR1 is DFQATT and CDR2 is SNEGSKA in the germline V gene (reference sequence). The CDR3 contains 12 residues. V was trimmed by 4 bases and J by 3 bases, leaving 10 bases between them.

A few counts support this clonotype. This may be a read error, as it is one base from a much larger clone. The V and J genes are TRBV5-1 and TRBJ1-2; D not certain. Germline V gives CDR1 SGHRS, CDR2 YFSETQ. The CDR3 is made up of 14 amino acids. The CDR3 spells CASRLSDTNCGYTF. CDR3 nucleotides: TGCGCCAGTAGACTCTCTGACACTAACTGTGGCTACACCTTC.

For this clonotype: A much larger clone is a single base away; this may be a read error. The V and J genes are TRBV6-5 and TRBJ2-3, with a weak D call TRBD2 (6 bases). Germline V gives CDR1 MNHEY, CDR2 SVGAGI. This CDR3 is built from 12 residues. V was clipped by 5 bases and J by 7 bases, with 10 bases between them. CDR3 residues: CASSPGRNTQYF. The CDR3 region has the DNA TGTGCCAGCAGTCCAGGGAGGAATACGCAGTATTTT.

This clonotype showed up just once. The chain combines TRBV12-3 or TRBV12-4 with TRBJ1-6; D might be TRBD1 (6 bases). V lost 9 bases and J lost 8, with 14 bases in between. CDR3 length: 13 amino acids. The CDR3 loop is CASISAGDSPLHF. The CDR3 region has the DNA TGTGCCAGTATATCAGCAGGGGATTCACCCCTCCACTTT.

The rearrangement uses TRBV29-1 and TRBJ2-2; 7 bases are shared with TRBD1. The CDR3 totals 15 residues. Germline V gene data show CDR1 as SQVTM and CDR2 as ANQGSEA. The V gene end was trimmed by 7 bases and the J gene end by 10 bases; junction bases not matched to a gene: 18. CDR3 region: CSALRGRDSPLELFF. CDR3 nucleotide sequence: TGCAGCGCTCTACGAGGCCGGGACAGTCCTTTGGAGCTGTTTTTT.

The chain is built from TRBV7-8 and TRBJ2-7; TRBD2 agrees at 15 bases. Germline V gene sequence: CDR1 SGHVS, CDR2 FQNEAQ. The CDR3 is 18 amino acids. J gave up 3 bases and V 5 bases, and 11 bases lay outside the gene matches. In DNA, the CDR3 is TGTGCCAGCAGCCGGACTAGCGGGAGGGCTCTGAGTTACTACGAGCAGTACTTC. Protein product: CASSRTSGRALSYYEQYF.

At least ten counts were recorded for this clonotype. The chain has TRBV5-8 and TRBJ2-7; a weak D match, TRBD1 (6 bases). This CDR3 region has 15 residues. Looked up from germline, CDR1 is SGHTS and CDR2 is YDEGEE. The V end was cut by 3 bases, the J end by 2 bases, with 15 bases between. This CDR3 is CASSSRRDIAYEQYF. In DNA form, the CDR3 reads TGTGCCAGCAGCTCCCGCCGGGACATTGCCTACGAGCAGTACTTC.

A word on this clonotype: At one end the junction does not follow the germline gene, possibly because of a read error. This chain connects TRBV7-9 to TRBJ2-2; 13 bases are a match to TRBD2. This CDR3 has 18 residues. Germline V gene sequence: CDR1 SEHNR, CDR2 FQNEAQ (reference sequence). In DNA form, the CDR3 reads TGTGCCAGCAGCCTAAGACTAGCGGGGGGCGTGAACACCGTGGAGCTGTTTTTT. Its translation is CASSLRLAGGVNTVELFF.

This clonotype turned up a few times. A much larger clone lies a single base off, so this may be a read error. This sequence joins TRBV6-1 and TRBJ1-1; D is unresolved. Germline V CDR1 and CDR2: MNHNS, SASEGT. The CDR3 is 14 residues long. The CDR3 DNA reads as TGTGCCAGCCGAACAAGCACCCAGAACACTGAAACTTTCTTT. This translates into CASRTSTQNTETFF.

In the case of this clonotype: A much larger clone lies one base from this, so it may be a read error. The chain joins TRBV30 to TRBJ2-1; a possible D gene is TRBD2 (5 bases). Germline V gene lookup returns CDR1 GTSNPN and CDR2 SVGIG (reference sequence). This CDR3 contains 14 residues. The CDR3 coding sequence is TGTGCCCGGAGTCGGGTGGGCGGGTACAATGAGCAGTTCTTC. This encodes CARSRVGGYNEQFF.

With respect to this clonotype: Here the CDR3 omits its conserved ending phenylalanine or tryptophan, so a read error is the likely source. DNA of the CDR3: TGTGCCAGCAGTTACCTGATGACAGGGCGTCTGGAGAGCCAGTACCTC. Its translation: CASSYLMTGRLESQYL. The rearrangement uses TRBV6-5 and TRBJ2-5, with 7 bases fitting TRBD1. Germline lookup yields CDR1 MNHEY and CDR2 SVGAGI. This CDR3 region has 16 residues.

Comment on this clonotype: This could be a read error, since a much larger clone is one nucleotide away. The chain uses TRBV25-1 and TRBJ2-7; D is ambiguous. The CDR3 loop spans 11 amino acids. Germline CDR1 is MGHDK and CDR2 is SYGVNS. The CDR3 is CACSPLYEQYF. The DNA of the CDR3 is TGTGCCTGCAGTCCACTCTACGAGCAGTACTTC.

The gene calls are TRBV7-2 and TRBJ2-6, with 7 bases identical to TRBD1. CDR1 and CDR2 (germline): SGHTA, FQGNSA. The J segment lost 4 bases and the V segment lost 3 bases, leaving 9 bases of the junction unmatched. This CDR3 has 17 amino acids. The CDR3 loop reads CASSFAHRGEGANVLTF. CDR3 bases: TGTGCCAGCAGCTTCGCCCACAGGGGCGAAGGGGCCAACGTCCTGACTTTC.

This clonotype was counted a single time. At one end, the junction sequence differs from germline, possibly due to a read error. This sequence joins TRBV12-3 or TRBV12-4 and TRBJ1-1; the D gene is possibly TRBD1 (5 bases). This CDR3 is built from 14 residues. CDR3 residues: CATTPFWGNTEAFF. The CDR3 DNA follows: TGTGCCACCACTCCCTTTTGGGGGAACACCGAAGCTTTCTTT.

Worth noting for this clonotype: Compared with germline, one end of the junction differs, possibly owing to a read error. J is TRBJ2-2 and V is TRBV5-8; TRBD2 is a possible D gene (6 bases). The CDR3 loop spans 17 amino acids. CDR1 and CDR2 (germline): SGHTS, YDEGEE. The CDR3 DNA is TGTGCTAGCAGCTCCGCGGTTGGAGGGGCGCGTATCGGGGAGCTGATTTTT. It is translated as CASSSAVGGARIGELIF.

As regards this clonotype: The germline gene is not matched at one end of the junction; a read error may be the cause. The CDR3 sequence: CVSRPTGRSNQPQHF. The DNA for the CDR3 is TGTGTCAGCAGACCAACAGGGCGTAGCAATCAGCCCCAGCATTTT. V usage is TRBV6-2 or TRBV6-3 and J usage is TRBJ1-5, with D perhaps matching TRBD1 (6 bases). The CDR3 is 15 amino acids. The germline V gene has CDR1 MNHEY and CDR2 SVGEGT.

Within the sample, this clonotype is large (0.1 to 1%). The genes are TRBV11-1 and TRBJ2-1; D is unclear. Germline V gene sequence: CDR1 SGHAT, CDR2 FQDESV (reference sequence). Trimming took off 1 base at V and 5 bases at J, with 6 bases between the two ends. CDR3 length: 13 amino acids. CDR3 in amino acids: CASSLGLNNEQFF. For the CDR3, the DNA is TGTGCCAGCAGCTTAGGGTTGAACAATGAGCAGTTCTTC.